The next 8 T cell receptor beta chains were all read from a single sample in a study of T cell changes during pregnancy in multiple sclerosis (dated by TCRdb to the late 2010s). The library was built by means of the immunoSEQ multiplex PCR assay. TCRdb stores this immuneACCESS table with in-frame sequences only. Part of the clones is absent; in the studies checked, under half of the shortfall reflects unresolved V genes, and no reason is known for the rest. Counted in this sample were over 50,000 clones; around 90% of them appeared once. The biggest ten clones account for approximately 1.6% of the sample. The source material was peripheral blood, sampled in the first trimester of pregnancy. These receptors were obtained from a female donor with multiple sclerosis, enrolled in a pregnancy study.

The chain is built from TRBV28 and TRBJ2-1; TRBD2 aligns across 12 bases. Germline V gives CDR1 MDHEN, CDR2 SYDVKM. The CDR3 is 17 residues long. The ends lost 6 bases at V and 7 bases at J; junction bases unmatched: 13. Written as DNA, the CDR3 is TGTGCCAGCAGCCGGACTAGCGGGACCGGCCGTTCGAATGAGCAGTTCTTC. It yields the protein CASSRTSGTGRSNEQFF.

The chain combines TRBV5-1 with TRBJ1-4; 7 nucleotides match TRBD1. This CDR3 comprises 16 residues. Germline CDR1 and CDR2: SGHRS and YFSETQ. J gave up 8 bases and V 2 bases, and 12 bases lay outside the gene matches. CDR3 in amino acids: CASSFMERGTVEKLFF. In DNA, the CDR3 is TGCGCCAGCAGCTTTATGGAAAGAGGGACAGTCGAAAAACTGTTTTTT.

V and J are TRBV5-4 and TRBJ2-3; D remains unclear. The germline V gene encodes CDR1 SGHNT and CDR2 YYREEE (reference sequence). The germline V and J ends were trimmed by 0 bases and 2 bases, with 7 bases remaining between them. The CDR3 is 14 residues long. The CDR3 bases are TGTGCCAGCAGCTTGGATCGCGTCACAGATACGCAGTATTTT. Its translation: CASSLDRVTDTQYF.

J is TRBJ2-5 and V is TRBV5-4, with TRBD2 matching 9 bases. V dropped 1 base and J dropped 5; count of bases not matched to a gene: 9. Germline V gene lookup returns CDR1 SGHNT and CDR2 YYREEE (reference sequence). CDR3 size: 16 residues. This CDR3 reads CASSLFFSGSKETQYF. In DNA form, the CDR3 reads TGTGCCAGCAGCTTGTTCTTTAGCGGGAGTAAGGAGACCCAGTACTTC.

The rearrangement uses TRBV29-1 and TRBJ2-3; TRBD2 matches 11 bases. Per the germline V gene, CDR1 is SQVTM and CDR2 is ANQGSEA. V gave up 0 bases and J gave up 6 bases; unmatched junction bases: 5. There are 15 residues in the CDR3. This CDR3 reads CSVEDRASGRDTQYF. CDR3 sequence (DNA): TGCAGCGTTGAAGATCGGGCTAGCGGGAGGGATACGCAGTATTTT.

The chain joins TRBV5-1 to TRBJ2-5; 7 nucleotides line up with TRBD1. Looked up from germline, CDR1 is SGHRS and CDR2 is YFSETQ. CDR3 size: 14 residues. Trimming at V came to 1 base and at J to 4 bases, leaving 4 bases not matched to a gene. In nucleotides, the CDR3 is TGCGCCAGCAGCTTGCCTGACAGGGCAGAGACCCAGTACTTC. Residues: CASSLPDRAETQYF.

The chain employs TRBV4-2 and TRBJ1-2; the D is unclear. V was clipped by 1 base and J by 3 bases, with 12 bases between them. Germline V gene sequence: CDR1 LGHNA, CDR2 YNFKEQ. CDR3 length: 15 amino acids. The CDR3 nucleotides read TGTGCCAGCAGCCAAGTTACGGGGAATGACTATGGCTACACCTTC. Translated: CASSQVTGNDYGYTF.

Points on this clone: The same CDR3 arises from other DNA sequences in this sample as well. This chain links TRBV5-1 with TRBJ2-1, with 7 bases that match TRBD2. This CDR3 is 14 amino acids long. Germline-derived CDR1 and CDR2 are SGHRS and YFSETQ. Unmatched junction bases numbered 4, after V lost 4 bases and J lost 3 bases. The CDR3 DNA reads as TGCGCCAGCAGCACCGGACTAGTCTACAATGAGCAGTTCTTC. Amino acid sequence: CASSTGLVYNEQFF.